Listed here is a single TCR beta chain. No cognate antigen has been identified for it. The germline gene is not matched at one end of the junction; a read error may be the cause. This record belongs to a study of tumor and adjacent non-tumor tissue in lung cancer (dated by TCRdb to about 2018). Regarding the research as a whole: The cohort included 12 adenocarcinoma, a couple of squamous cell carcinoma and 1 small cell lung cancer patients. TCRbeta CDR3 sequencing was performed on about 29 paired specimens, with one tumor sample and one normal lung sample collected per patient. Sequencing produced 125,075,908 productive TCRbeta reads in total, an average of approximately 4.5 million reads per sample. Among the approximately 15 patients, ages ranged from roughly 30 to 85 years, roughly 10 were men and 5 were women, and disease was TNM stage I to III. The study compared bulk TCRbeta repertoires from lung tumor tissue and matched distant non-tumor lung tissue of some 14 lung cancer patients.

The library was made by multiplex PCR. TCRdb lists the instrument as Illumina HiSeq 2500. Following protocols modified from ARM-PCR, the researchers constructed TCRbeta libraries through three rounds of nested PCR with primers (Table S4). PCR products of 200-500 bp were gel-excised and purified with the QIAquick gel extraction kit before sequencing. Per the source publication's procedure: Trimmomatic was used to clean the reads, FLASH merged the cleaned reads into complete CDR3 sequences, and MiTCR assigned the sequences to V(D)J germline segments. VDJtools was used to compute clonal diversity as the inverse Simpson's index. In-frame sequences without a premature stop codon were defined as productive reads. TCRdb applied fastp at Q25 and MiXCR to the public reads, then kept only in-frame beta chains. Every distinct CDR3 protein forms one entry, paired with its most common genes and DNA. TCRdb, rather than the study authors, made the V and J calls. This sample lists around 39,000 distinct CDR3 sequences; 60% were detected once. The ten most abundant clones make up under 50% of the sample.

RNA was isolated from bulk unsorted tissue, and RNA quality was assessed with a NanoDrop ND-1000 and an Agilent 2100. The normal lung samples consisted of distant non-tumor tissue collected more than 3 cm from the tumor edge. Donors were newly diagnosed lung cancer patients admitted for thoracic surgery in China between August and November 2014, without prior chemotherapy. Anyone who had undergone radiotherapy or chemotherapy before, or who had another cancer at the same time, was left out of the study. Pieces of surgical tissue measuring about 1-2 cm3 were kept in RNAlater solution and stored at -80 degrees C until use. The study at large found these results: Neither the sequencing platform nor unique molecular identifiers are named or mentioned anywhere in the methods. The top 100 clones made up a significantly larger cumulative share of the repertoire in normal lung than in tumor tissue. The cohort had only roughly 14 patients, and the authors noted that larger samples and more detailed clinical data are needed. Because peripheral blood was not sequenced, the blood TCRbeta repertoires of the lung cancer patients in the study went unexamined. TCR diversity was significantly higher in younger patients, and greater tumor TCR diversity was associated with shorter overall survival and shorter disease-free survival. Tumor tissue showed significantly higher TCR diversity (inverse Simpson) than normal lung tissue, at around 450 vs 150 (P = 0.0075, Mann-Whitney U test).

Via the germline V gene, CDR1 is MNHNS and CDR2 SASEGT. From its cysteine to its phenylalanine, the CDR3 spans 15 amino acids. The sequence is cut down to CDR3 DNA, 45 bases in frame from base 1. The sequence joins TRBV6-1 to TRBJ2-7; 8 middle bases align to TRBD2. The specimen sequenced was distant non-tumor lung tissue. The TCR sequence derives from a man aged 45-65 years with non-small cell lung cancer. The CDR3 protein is CASSPVAGSAYGQYF. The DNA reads TGTGCCAGCAGTCCCGTAGCGGGGAGCGCCTACGGGCAGTACTTC.